These 28 T cell receptor beta chains were sequenced from one sample in a study of regulatory T cells in long-lasting Graves disease. TCR beta libraries were built with iRepertoire HTBI primers and Arm-PCR of CDR3 regions. TCRdb itself ran the multiplex PCR reads through MiXCR, one entry per CDR3 protein. This table has about 540,000 distinct CDR3 sequences, about 14% appearing once. Described time point: newly diagnosed GD, antithyroid drugs for less than 3 months. Preparation of the TCR library used RNA extracted from PBMCs. This same sample was also taken into another study, of T cells in Graves' hyperthyroidism and ophthalmopathy.

Specimen: peripheral blood mononuclear cells (PBMCs), collected at new diagnosis, from a patient treated with antithyroid drugs. The receptor source for this set is a man younger than 40 with Graves disease.

This clonotype was counted ten times or more. The J gene is TRBJ2-1, the V gene TRBV11-1; D may be TRBD2 (5 bases). The CDR3 extends over 15 amino acids. Trimming removed 2 bases from V and 4 bases from J, with 12 bases in between. Looked up from germline, CDR1 is SGHAT and CDR2 is FQDESV (reference sequence). CDR3 residues: CASSLFGGSYNEQFF. The CDR3 DNA reads as TGTGCCAGCAGCTTATTTGGAGGTTCGTACAATGAGCAGTTCTTC.

This clonotype has a count of ten or more. The chain uses TRBV2 and TRBJ2-7, with unresolved D. The ends were cut back, 7 bases at V and 3 bases at J, with 19 bases in the middle. The CDR3 covers 15 residues. Germline V gene lookup returns CDR1 SNHLY and CDR2 FYNNEI. The CDR3 region is CASKTSDVKNYEQYF. The CDR3 DNA reads TGTGCCAGCAAAACGTCGGACGTAAAGAACTACGAGCAGTACTTC.

This clonotype was seen repeatedly, ten times or more. The V call is TRBV18, the J call TRBJ2-3; no clear D. The CDR3 covers 13 residues. V dropped 0 bases and J dropped 6 bases, with 7 bases sitting between them. Looked up from germline, CDR1 is KGHSH and CDR2 is LQKENI. The CDR3 region has the DNA TGTGCCAGCTCACCACCGGCCGCCGATACGCAGTATTTT. It codes for CASSPPAADTQYF.

This clonotype was recorded once. V gene TRBV5-1 combines with J gene TRBJ2-1, with D hard to call. The CDR3 spans 14 residues. The V end lost 1 base, the J end lost 4 bases, and 9 bases lay between the germline ends. Germline CDR1 and CDR2: SGHRS and YFSETQ. CDR3 in amino acids: CASSLKDPYNEQFF. As DNA, the CDR3 is TGCGCCAGCAGCTTGAAGGACCCGTACAATGAGCAGTTCTTC.

Ten or more counts support this clonotype. This sequence joins TRBV6-2 or TRBV6-3 and TRBJ2-1; TRBD2 might be the D (5 bases). The V gene lost 2 bases and the J gene lost 8 bases, with 7 bases spanning the gap. Germline CDR1 is MNHEY and CDR2 is SVGEGT. The CDR3 spans 12 residues. This chain's CDR3 is CASSYPGDEQFF. CDR3 DNA: TGTGCCAGCAGTTACCCCGGGGATGAGCAGTTCTTC.

The table lists this clonotype with a few counts. J is TRBJ2-7 and V is TRBV27, with a possible D match to TRBD2 (6 bases). V was trimmed by 3 bases and J by 3 bases, leaving 12 bases between them. This CDR3 spans 14 amino acids. Germline V gene lookup returns CDR1 MNHEY and CDR2 SMNVEV (reference sequence). CDR3 protein: CASSFGDLRYEQYF. CDR3 in DNA: TGTGCCAGCAGTTTTGGGGACTTACGCTACGAGCAGTACTTC.

The chain employs TRBV6-5 and TRBJ2-2, with TRBD2 matching 9 bases. The J segment lost 3 bases and the V segment lost 4 bases, leaving 0 bases of the junction unmatched. Germline V gene lookup returns CDR1 MNHEY and CDR2 SVGAGI. The CDR3 spans 14 residues. The CDR3 here is CASSWTSDTGELFF. CDR3 coding DNA: TGTGCCAGCAGTTGGACTAGCGACACCGGGGAGCTGTTTTTT.

This chain joins TRBV20-1 and TRBJ2-3; no reliable D call. CDR1 DFQATT and CDR2 SNEGSKA come from the germline V gene (reference sequence). CDR3 length equals 14 residues. The V end lost 0 bases, the J end lost 2 bases, and 9 bases lay between the germline ends. The CDR3 sequence: CSARDLRNTDTQYF. The CDR3 region has the DNA TGCAGTGCTAGAGATCTGAGAAACACAGATACGCAGTATTTT.

This clonotype was detected many times. The CDR3 DNA reads as TGTGCCAGCAGCGTAGATTTAGGGAACACTGAAGCTTTCTTT. Translating gives CASSVDLGNTEAFF. The J gene is TRBJ1-1, the V gene TRBV9; D unclear. The germline CDR1 and CDR2 sequences are SGDLS and YYNGEE. With 0 bases removed from V and 1 base from J, the gap between germline ends came to 7 bases. The CDR3 contains 14 residues.

The chain recombines TRBV5-1 with TRBJ1-6, with D perhaps TRBD1 (6 bases). The CDR3 extends over 16 amino acids. V lost 4 bases to trimming and J lost 7 bases, with 18 bases between them. CDR1 and CDR2 (germline): SGHRS, YFSETQ. The CDR3 DNA is TGCGCCAGCAGCCCACGGACACAGGGAGGGAATTCACCCCTCCACTTT. Protein product: CASSPRTQGGNSPLHF.

This clonotype was observed at least ten times. The rearrangement links TRBV25-1 to TRBJ2-2; D gene uncertain. This CDR3 spans 12 amino acids. The ends were cut back, 1 base at V and 7 bases at J, with 4 bases in the middle. Germline lookup yields CDR1 MGHDK and CDR2 SYGVNS. The CDR3 DNA is TGTGCCAGCAGTGAATGGGTCGGGGAGCTGTTTTTT. Translating gives CASSEWVGELFF.

As for this clonotype: A much more abundant neighbour one base away suggests this may be a read error. Lacking the conserved final phenylalanine or tryptophan, this CDR3 likely reflects a read error. The V gene is TRBV20-1, the J gene TRBJ2-6; 7 bases map to TRBD1. After removal of 4 bases from V and 0 bases from J, the junction contained 6 bases not matched to a gene. The CDR3 consists of 16 residues. Germline CDR1 is DFQATT and CDR2 is SNEGSKA (reference sequence). CDR3 nucleotide sequence: TGCAGTGCTACCGGGACAGTCCGCTCTGGGGCCAACGTCCTGACTCTC. This sequence encodes CSATGTVRSGANVLTL.

This clonotype showed up just a few times. The CDR3 is CASSRGFGLDQETQYF. CDR3 bases: TGTGCCAGCAGCCGCGGATTTGGACTGGACCAAGAGACCCAGTACTTC. The chain employs TRBV7-9 and TRBJ2-5, with a possible D match to TRBD2 (5 bases). Germline CDR1 is SEHNR and CDR2 is FQNEAQ (reference sequence). The V end was cut by 5 bases, the J end by 0 bases, with 16 bases between. This CDR3 comprises 16 residues.

In this sample, this clonotype turned up many times. The chain is built from TRBV29-1 and TRBJ2-7; the match to TRBD2 covers 9 bases. The germline CDR1 and CDR2 sequences are SQVTM and ANQGSEA. This CDR3 is 16 amino acids long. V shed 5 bases, J shed 0 bases, and the junction held 11 bases outside the gene matches. In DNA form, the CDR3 reads TGCAGCGTTCTTGGCGGGAGGGCCCTCATCTCCTACGAGCAGTACTTC. Translating gives CSVLGGRALISYEQYF.

This clonotype showed up just once. This sequence joins TRBV6-1 and TRBJ1-4; TRBD1 matches 8 bases. Germline CDR1 and CDR2: MNHNS and SASEGT. The CDR3 sequence is 13 residues long. V lost 8 bases, J lost 7 bases, and 6 bases stayed unmatched. CDR3 sequence: CASETGAAEKLFF. In DNA form, the CDR3 reads TGTGCCAGCGAGACAGGGGCGGCTGAAAAACTGTTTTTT.

This clonotype was found many times. The rearrangement links TRBV20-1 to TRBJ2-3, with D possibly matching TRBD2 (5 bases). This CDR3 has 14 residues. Germline-derived CDR1 and CDR2 are DFQATT and SNEGSKA (reference sequence). The V end was cut by 3 bases, the J end by 6 bases, with 16 bases between. The CDR3 loop reads CSASMGEGWDTQYF. CDR3 sequence (DNA): TGCAGTGCTAGTATGGGAGAAGGGTGGGATACGCAGTATTTT.

The sample holds many counts of this clonotype. The chain links TRBV7-9 to TRBJ2-7; 9 bases line up with TRBD2. After removal of 4 bases from V and 7 bases from J, the junction contained 14 bases not matched to a gene. CDR3 length equals 16 residues. Germline V CDR1 and CDR2: SEHNR, FQNEAQ (reference sequence). The CDR3 DNA is TGTGCCAGCAGCTCGATCGGGACTAGCAATCAAAGGGAGCAGTACTTC. It is translated as CASSSIGTSNQREQYF.

The CDR3 region is CASSFLARVNEQFF. The CDR3 DNA reads TGTGCCAGCAGCTTCCTAGCGCGAGTTAATGAGCAGTTCTTC. This chain links TRBV7-2 with TRBJ2-5, with D tentatively TRBD2 (6 bases). The tail of the sequence fits TRBJ2-1 better, so the J call may be wrong. Germline V CDR1 and CDR2: SGHTA, FQGNSA. This CDR3 is built from 14 residues.

This clonotype was recorded at least ten times. DNA of the CDR3: TGTGCCAGCAGTGAAAGGGACAGGACCACAGATACGCAGTATTTT. It translates to CASSERDRTTDTQYF. The chain carries TRBV6-2 or TRBV6-3 and TRBJ2-3; the match to TRBD1 covers 8 bases. The trim removed 5 bases at V and 2 bases at J, leaving 6 bases unmatched. Germline V gives CDR1 MNHEY, CDR2 SVGEGT. The CDR3 is 15 amino acids.

The sample holds many counts of this clonotype. The genes are TRBV27 and TRBJ2-1; 11 bases align to TRBD2. CDR1 and CDR2 (germline): MNHEY, SMNVEV (reference sequence). The V and J ends lost 5 bases and 9 bases, in that order; junction bases with no gene match: 12. The CDR3 extends over 16 amino acids. Written as DNA, the CDR3 is TGTGCCAGCAGTCCCTATAGCGGGAGGGCCAAGGGTGAGCAGTTCTTC. It specifies CASSPYSGRAKGEQFF.

The chain links TRBV6-5 to TRBJ2-4, with 15 bases aligning to TRBD2. The CDR3 runs 19 residues. The germline CDR1 and CDR2 sequences are MNHEY and SVGAGI. V lost 0 bases and J lost 8; bases outside the gene matches: 11. The CDR3 DNA reads as TGTGCCAGCAGTTACTCGACCGGGACTAGCGGGAGGCGGTCGGACATTCAGTACTTC. The encoded protein is CASSYSTGTSGRRSDIQYF.

This clonotype has just a few counts. The V gene is TRBV19, the J gene TRBJ1-1; the match to TRBD1 covers 7 bases. The V gene end was trimmed by 5 bases and the J gene end by 3 bases; junction bases not matched to a gene: 9. This CDR3 contains 15 residues. Per germline, CDR1 LNHDA and CDR2 SQIVND (reference sequence). CDR3 sequence (DNA): TGTGCCAGTAGTGTCCCCGGGACAGTACACACTGAAGCTTTCTTT. Translated: CASSVPGTVHTEAFF. The variable domain in full, with the rest retrieved from reference TRBV19 and TRBJ1-1, is DGGITQSPKYLFRKEGQNVTLSCEQNLNHDAMYWYRQDPGQGLRLIYYSQIVNDFQKGDIAEGYSVSREKKESFPLTVTSAQKNPTAFYLCASSVPGTVHTEAFFGQGTRLTVV.

This clonotype was seen repeatedly, ten times or more. The chain joins TRBV20-1 to TRBJ2-7; D is possibly TRBD1 (6 bases). V was shortened by 5 bases and J by 6 bases, with 17 bases between the two germline ends. This CDR3 spans 13 amino acids. Germline values: CDR1 DFQATT, CDR2 SNEGSKA (reference sequence). CDR3 DNA sequence: TGCAGTGCTCCCTATCGGTCAGGGGTCGAGCAGTACTTC. Translating it yields CSAPYRSGVEQYF.

This clonotype has a count of ten or more. This chain joins TRBV20-1 and TRBJ2-3, with D tentatively TRBD2 (6 bases). The germline V gene encodes CDR1 DFQATT and CDR2 SNEGSKA (reference sequence). This CDR3 spans 13 amino acids. The germline V and J ends were trimmed by 4 bases and 4 bases, with 12 bases remaining between them. The CDR3 region has the DNA TGCAGTGCTATCCCTAGCGCGGCAGATACGCAGTATTTT. It is translated as CSAIPSAADTQYF.

There are a few counts of this clonotype. V gene TRBV7-3 combines with J gene TRBJ2-1; 7 positions match TRBD2. The CDR3 length is 15 residues. CDR1 is SGHTA, CDR2 FQGTGA, per germline. After removal of 5 bases from V and 4 bases from J, the junction contained 8 bases not matched to a gene. The CDR3 coding sequence is TGTGCCAGCAGCCCCTTTGGGGGAGGGTACAATGAGCAGTTCTTC. It translates to CASSPFGGGYNEQFF.

This clonotype occurred many times. This chain links TRBV20-1 with TRBJ1-1; D is unclear. V lost 3 bases and J 6 bases, leaving 14 bases between the germline ends. This CDR3 has 13 residues. The germline V gene encodes CDR1 DFQATT and CDR2 SNEGSKA (reference sequence). CDR3 protein: CSARVGGYAEAFF. CDR3 nucleotide sequence: TGCAGTGCTAGGGTAGGAGGGTATGCTGAAGCTTTCTTT.

The chain uses TRBV24-1 and TRBJ2-5; the D gene is possibly TRBD2 (6 bases). From germline, CDR1 is KGHDR and CDR2 SFDVKD. The CDR3 is 13 amino acids. V lost 4 bases and J lost 5, with 10 bases in between. The CDR3 DNA reads TGTGCCACCAGTGAGGGACTGCTGGAGACCCAGTACTTC. This gives the protein CATSEGLLETQYF.

The chain recombines TRBV13 with TRBJ1-4; D is unclear. Trimming pared 6 bases from V and 8 bases from J, leaving 19 bases between. In germline, CDR1 is PRHDT, CDR2 FYEKMQ (reference sequence). This CDR3 region has 15 residues. In DNA form, the CDR3 reads TGTGCCAGCAGAGTCTCTAGGTCTGGAATGGAAAAACTGTTTTTT. This codes for CASRVSRSGMEKLFF. The full variable domain, completed using reference TRBV13 and TRBJ1-4, is AAGVIQSPRHLIKEKRETATLKCYPIPRHDTVYWYQQGPGQDPQFLISFYEKMQSDKGSIPDRFSAQQFSDYHSELNMSSLELGDSALYFCASRVSRSGMEKLFFGSGTQLSVL.